This T cell receptor (beta chain) was captured by sequencing in a study of blood T cell repertoires in COVID-19. Study background: The analysed material was cDNA or gDNA that came from T cells, B-cell-depleted T cells, or PBMCs.

In the original workflow: Scientists estimated how many nucleated cells there were by amplifying reference gene primers. The assay was immunoSEQ multiplex PCR, and TCRdb's table has in-frame clones only and misses some. V and J calls and clone size are given by that table; D and trimming were obtained from the DNA. The data show fewer than 40,000 clones, about 91% seen once. CDR3 length: 16 amino acids. V was clipped by 0 bases and J by 2 bases, with 13 bases between them. Germline CDR1 and CDR2: SGDLS and YYNGEE. The sample was peripheral blood. This sequence originates from a human donor with active COVID-19. The donor label of this sample is uncertain. This chain links TRBV9 with TRBJ2-3; TRBD2 might be the D (6 bases). As DNA, the CDR3 is TGTGCCAGCAGCGTAGCTTCAGGACTACACACAGATACGCAGTATTTT. Protein: CASSVASGLHTDTQYF.